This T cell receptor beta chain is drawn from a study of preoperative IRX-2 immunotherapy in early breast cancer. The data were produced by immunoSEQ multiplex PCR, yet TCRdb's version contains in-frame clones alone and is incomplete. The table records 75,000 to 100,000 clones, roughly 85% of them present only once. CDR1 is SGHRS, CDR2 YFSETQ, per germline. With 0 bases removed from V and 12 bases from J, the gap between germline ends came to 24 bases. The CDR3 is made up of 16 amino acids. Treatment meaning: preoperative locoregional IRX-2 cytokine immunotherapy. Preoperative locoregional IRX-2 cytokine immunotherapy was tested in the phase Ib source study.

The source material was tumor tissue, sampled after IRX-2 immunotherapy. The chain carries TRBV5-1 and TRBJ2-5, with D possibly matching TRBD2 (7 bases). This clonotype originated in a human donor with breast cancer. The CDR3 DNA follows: TGCGCCAGCAGCTTGGCCGGTCTTGGGGGGGCAGACTTTAAGTACTTC. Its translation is CASSLAGLGGADFKYF.